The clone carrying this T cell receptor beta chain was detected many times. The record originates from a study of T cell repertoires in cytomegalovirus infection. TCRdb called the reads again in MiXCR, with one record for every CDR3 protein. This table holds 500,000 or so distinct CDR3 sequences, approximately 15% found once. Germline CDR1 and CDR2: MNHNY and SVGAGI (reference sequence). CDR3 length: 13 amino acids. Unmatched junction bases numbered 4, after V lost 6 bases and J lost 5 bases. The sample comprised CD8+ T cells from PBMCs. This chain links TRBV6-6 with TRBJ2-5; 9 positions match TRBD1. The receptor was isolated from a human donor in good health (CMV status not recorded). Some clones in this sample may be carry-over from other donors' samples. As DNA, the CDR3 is TGTGCCAGCAGACTGGACAGGGGTGAGACCCAGTACTTC. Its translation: CASRLDRGETQYF.